This T cell receptor beta chain was captured in a study of cytomegalovirus exposure and HLA in healthy donors. The study, taken as a whole, reports: Cytomegalovirus association was listed for approximately 160 TCR beta chains. In vitro testing confirmed three CMV-associated chains as specific for CMV antigens. Rarity held for most TCR sequences, but there were some public TCRs that occurred in many donors. It was found in a later analysis that first-cohort TCR clusters tended to co-occur in the 130 or so validation repertoires.

Libraries were prepared by immunoSEQ multiplex PCR; TCRdb keeps only in-frame clonotypes and omits some of them. The data show 82,000 or so clones, about 95% seen once. A note on this clone: As yet, its antigen is unknown.

Sequenced: PBMCs. The clonotype comes from a woman in her late teens or twenties in good health and CMV-seronegative.

CDR3 bases: TGTGCCAGCAGCCCCCCCAGAGGTTCCTACAATGAGCAGTTCTTC. This encodes CASSPPRGSYNEQFF. V gene TRBV7-2 combines with J gene TRBJ2-1; D is unresolved. The germline V and J ends were trimmed by 5 bases and 1 base, with 12 bases remaining between them. The CDR3 runs to 15 residues. CDR1 and CDR2 from the germline V gene are SGHTA and FQGNSA. Looking up the rest from reference TRBV7-2 and TRBJ2-1 gives the full variable domain: GAGVSQSPSNKVTEKGKDVELRCDPISGHTALYWYRQSLGQGLEFLIYFQGNSAPDKSGLPSDRFSAERTGGSVSTLTIQRTQQEDSAVYLCASSPPRGSYNEQFFGPGTRLTVL.